These 11 T cell receptor beta chains share one sample of origin, sequenced in a study of brain T cells in children with intractable seizures. Profiling relied on immunoSEQ multiplex PCR, and the TCRdb table lists in-frame clones only, not all of them. The table has approximately 330,000 clones, roughly 93% seen once; the top ten hold under 7%. The time point here: blood from clinic visit 5 months post-surgery; TSC patient then seizure free. Source: peripheral blood, taken roughly 5 months after surgery. These receptors all come from a boy less than two years old with tuberous sclerosis and intractable seizures.

The chain has TRBV30 and TRBJ1-5; the D gene is possibly TRBD1 (6 bases). The CDR3 consists of 13 residues. CDR1 and CDR2 (germline): GTSNPN, SVGIG (reference sequence). V was clipped by 6 bases and J by 3 bases, with 12 bases between them. The CDR3 protein is CACSTGNNQPQHF. The CDR3 DNA reads as TGTGCCTGCTCCACAGGGAACAATCAGCCCCAGCATTTT. Using reference TRBV30 and TRBJ1-5 for the parts outside the CDR3, the full variable domain is SQTIHQWPATLVQPVGSPLSLECTVEGTSNPNLYWYRQAAGRGLQLLFYSVGIGQISSEVPQNLSASRPQDRQFILSSKKLLLSDSGFYLCACSTGNNQPQHFGDGTRLSIL.

This clone has only one observation. The chain recombines TRBV10-3 with TRBJ2-7; weak D call: TRBD2 (6 bases). With 1 base removed from V and 5 bases from J, the gap between germline ends came to 12 bases. Germline V gene data show CDR1 as ENHRY and CDR2 as SYGVKD. The CDR3 runs to 14 residues. The CDR3 coding sequence is TGTGCCATCAGTGAGTTGGGCGGGACGGACGAGCAGTACTTC. Amino acids: CAISELGGTDEQYF.

In DNA form, the CDR3 reads TGTGCCAGCAGCTTATTGGGGGAGGCAGATACGCAGTATTTT. Its protein product is CASSLLGEADTQYF. The chain uses TRBV7-9 and TRBJ2-3; TRBD2 is a possible D gene (6 bases). There are 14 residues in the CDR3. V lost 2 bases to trimming and J lost 4 bases, with 10 bases between them. Per germline, CDR1 SEHNR and CDR2 FQNEAQ (reference sequence).

This chain connects TRBV7-3 to TRBJ2-1; D gene uncertain. The germline V gene encodes CDR1 SGHTA and CDR2 FQGTGA. The V end lost 5 bases, the J end lost 0 bases, and 11 bases lay between the germline ends. This CDR3 contains 15 residues. The CDR3 sequence is CASSAYVTSYNEQFF. The CDR3 DNA reads as TGTGCCAGCAGCGCTTACGTAACCTCCTACAATGAGCAGTTCTTC. Full variable domain (remainder filled in from reference TRBV7-3 and TRBJ2-1): GAGVSQTPSNKVTEKGKYVELRCDPISGHTALYWYRQSLGQGPEFLIYFQGTGAADDSGLPNDRFFAVRPEGSVSTLKIQRTERGDSAVYLCASSAYVTSYNEQFFGPGTRLTVL.

This sequence joins TRBV9 and TRBJ1-3, with D perhaps matching TRBD1 (5 bases). The germline CDR1 and CDR2 sequences are SGDLS and YYNGEE. The CDR3 has 13 residues. V lost 7 bases, J lost 4 bases, and 12 bases lay in between. The CDR3 sequence is CASSGTWGNTIYF. The CDR3 nucleotides are TGTGCCAGCTCGGGGACGTGGGGAAACACCATATATTTT.

V usage is TRBV15 and J usage is TRBJ1-3, with 11 bases fitting TRBD1. The J segment lost 0 bases and the V segment lost 5 bases, leaving 3 bases of the junction unmatched. Germline V gene data show CDR1 as LNHNV and CDR2 as YYDKDF (reference sequence). This CDR3 contains 16 residues. CDR3 amino acids: CATSSGQGVSGNTIYF. The CDR3 nucleotides are TGTGCCACCAGCTCGGGACAGGGGGTCTCTGGAAACACCATATATTTT.

The chain has TRBV5-4 and TRBJ2-7; D remains ambiguous. The ends were cut back, 3 bases at V and 0 bases at J, with 10 bases in the middle. The CDR3 runs to 14 residues. Germline-derived CDR1 and CDR2 are SGHNT and YYREEE (reference sequence). CDR3 coding DNA: TGTGCCAGCAGCTCCCCAGTCAGCTCCTACGAGCAGTACTTC. Translating it yields CASSSPVSSYEQYF.

This clone was observed a handful of times. The chain carries TRBV2 and TRBJ1-5, with 8 bases matching TRBD1. The ends lost 2 bases at V and 2 bases at J; junction bases unmatched: 2. The CDR3 is made up of 15 amino acids. Germline V gives CDR1 SNHLY, CDR2 FYNNEI. CDR3 bases: TGTGCCAGCAGTGAACAGGGGGCGCGCAATCAGCCCCAGCATTTT. Amino acid sequence: CASSEQGARNQPQHF.

The rearrangement uses TRBV3-1 (or the pseudogene TRBV3-2) and TRBJ1-2; D unresolved. The ends were cut back, 6 bases at V and 5 bases at J, with 16 bases in the middle. The CDR3 is 14 residues long. The germline V gene encodes CDR1 LGHDT and CDR2 YNNKEL (reference sequence). The CDR3 loop reads CASSPLNRLYGYTF. In DNA, the CDR3 is TGTGCCAGCAGTCCCCTTAACAGACTTTATGGCTACACCTTC.

V usage is TRBV9 and J usage is TRBJ2-2; D gene ambiguous. The CDR3 contains 12 residues. Trimming shortened V by 4 bases and J by 2 bases, and 3 bases separated the two germline ends. Germline assignment: CDR1 SGDLS and CDR2 YYNGEE. The CDR3: CASSINTGELFF. The CDR3 DNA sequence: TGTGCCAGCAGCATCAACACCGGGGAGCTGTTTTTT.

This chain links TRBV2 with TRBJ1-1; D is uncertain. Germline loops: CDR1 SNHLY, CDR2 FYNNEI. V was trimmed by 3 bases and J by 5 bases, leaving 10 bases between them. CDR3 size: 13 residues. The CDR3 reads CASSEDSRTEAFF. The CDR3 DNA sequence: TGTGCCAGCAGTGAGGACTCGAGAACTGAAGCTTTCTTT. Using reference TRBV2 and TRBJ1-1 for the parts outside the CDR3, the full variable domain is EPEVTQTPSHQVTQMGQEVILRCVPISNHLYFYWYRQILGQKVEFLVSFYNNEISEKSEIFDDQFSVERPDGSNFTLKIRSTKLEDSAMYFCASSEDSRTEAFFGQGTRLTVV.